This TCR beta chain was sequenced in a study of Graves' ophthalmopathy and Graves' hyperthyroidism. This clonotype showed up just a few times. Its antigen remains unidentified. RNA transcripts provided the template for amplifying TCR beta CDR3 regions. Following a first-round RT-PCR that used HTBI primers, a second-round multiplex PCR was carried out. TCRdb processed the multiplex PCR reads anew with MiXCR; each CDR3 protein has one entry. The sample includes hundreds of thousands of distinct CDR3 sequences, over 40% of them seen just once. General study points: The authors also found most expanded thyroid clonotypes above 0.001 frequency in blood.

All donors with ophthalmopathy were recorded as having moderate-to-severe activity, CAS ≥3, NOSPECS ≥4 and a duration under 3 months. V trimming: 1 base; J trimming: 14 bases; junction bases outside the gene matches: 8. CDR3 size: 14 residues. The receptor was derived from an adult man with Graves' ophthalmopathy. The sequenced sample was peripheral blood. This sequence joins TRBV12-3 or TRBV12-4 and TRBJ1-1; 12 bases line up with TRBD1. The CDR3 DNA is TGTGCCAGCAGTTTAGGCCGGGACAGGGGGCGCGGGTTCTTT. It encodes CASSLGRDRGRGFF.